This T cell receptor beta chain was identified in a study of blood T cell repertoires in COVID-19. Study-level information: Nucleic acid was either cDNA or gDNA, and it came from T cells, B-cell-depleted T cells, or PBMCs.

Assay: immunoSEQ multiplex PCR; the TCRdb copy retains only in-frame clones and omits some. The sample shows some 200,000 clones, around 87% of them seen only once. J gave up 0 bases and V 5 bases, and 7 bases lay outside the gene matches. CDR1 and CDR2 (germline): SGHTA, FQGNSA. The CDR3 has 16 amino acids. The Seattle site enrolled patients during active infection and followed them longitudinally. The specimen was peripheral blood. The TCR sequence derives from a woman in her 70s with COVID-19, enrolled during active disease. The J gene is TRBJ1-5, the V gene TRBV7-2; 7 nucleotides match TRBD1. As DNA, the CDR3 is TGTGCCAGCAGCGCACAGGGGTCTAATAGCAATCAGCCCCAGCATTTT. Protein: CASSAQGSNSNQPQHF.